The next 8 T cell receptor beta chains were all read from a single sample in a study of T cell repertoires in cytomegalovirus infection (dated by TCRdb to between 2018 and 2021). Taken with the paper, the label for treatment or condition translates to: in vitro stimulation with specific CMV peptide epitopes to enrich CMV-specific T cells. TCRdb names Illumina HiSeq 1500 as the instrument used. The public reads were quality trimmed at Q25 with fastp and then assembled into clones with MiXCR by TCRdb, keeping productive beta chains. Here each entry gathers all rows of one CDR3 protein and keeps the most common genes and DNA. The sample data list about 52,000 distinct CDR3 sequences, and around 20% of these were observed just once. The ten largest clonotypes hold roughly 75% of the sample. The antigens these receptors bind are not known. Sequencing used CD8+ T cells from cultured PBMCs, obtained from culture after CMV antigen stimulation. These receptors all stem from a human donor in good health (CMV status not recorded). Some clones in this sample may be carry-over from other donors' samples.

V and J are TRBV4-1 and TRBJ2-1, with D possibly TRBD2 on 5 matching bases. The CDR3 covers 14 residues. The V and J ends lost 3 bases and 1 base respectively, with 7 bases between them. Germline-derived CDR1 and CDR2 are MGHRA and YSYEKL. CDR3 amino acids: CASSHRDSYNEQFF. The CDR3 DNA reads TGCGCCAGCAGCCACCGGGATTCCTACAATGAGCAGTTCTTC.

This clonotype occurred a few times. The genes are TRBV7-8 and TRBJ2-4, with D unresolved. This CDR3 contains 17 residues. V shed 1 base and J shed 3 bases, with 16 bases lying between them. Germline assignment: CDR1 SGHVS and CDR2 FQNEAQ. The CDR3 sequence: CASSLESVVMGKNIQYF. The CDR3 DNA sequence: TGTGCCAGCAGCTTAGAATCTGTCGTCATGGGCAAAAACATTCAGTACTTC.

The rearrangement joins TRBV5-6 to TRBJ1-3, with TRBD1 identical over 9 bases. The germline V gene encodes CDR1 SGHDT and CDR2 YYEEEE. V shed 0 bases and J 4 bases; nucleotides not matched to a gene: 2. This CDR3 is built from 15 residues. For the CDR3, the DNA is TGTGCCAGCAGCTTGGACAGGGGGCGAGGAAACACCATATATTTT. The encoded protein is CASSLDRGRGNTIYF. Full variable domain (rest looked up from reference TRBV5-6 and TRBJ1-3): DAGVTQSPTHLIKTRGQQVTLRCSPKSGHDTVSWYQQALGQGPQFIFQYYEEEERQRGNFPDRFSGHQFPNYSSELNVNALLLGDSALYLCASSLDRGRGNTIYFGEGSWLTVV.

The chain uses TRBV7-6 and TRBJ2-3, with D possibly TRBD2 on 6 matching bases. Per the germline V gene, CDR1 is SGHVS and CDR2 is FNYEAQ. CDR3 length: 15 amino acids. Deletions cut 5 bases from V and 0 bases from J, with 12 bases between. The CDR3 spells CASSRFSGSTDTQYF. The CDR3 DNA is TGTGCCAGCAGCCGGTTTAGCGGTAGCACAGATACGCAGTATTTT.

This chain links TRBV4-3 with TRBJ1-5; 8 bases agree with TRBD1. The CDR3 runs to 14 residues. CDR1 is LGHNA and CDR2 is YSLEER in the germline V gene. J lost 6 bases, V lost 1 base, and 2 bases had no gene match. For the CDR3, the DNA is TGCGCCAGCAGCCAAGGACAGGGGCTTCAGCCCCAGCATTTT. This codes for CASSQGQGLQPQHF.

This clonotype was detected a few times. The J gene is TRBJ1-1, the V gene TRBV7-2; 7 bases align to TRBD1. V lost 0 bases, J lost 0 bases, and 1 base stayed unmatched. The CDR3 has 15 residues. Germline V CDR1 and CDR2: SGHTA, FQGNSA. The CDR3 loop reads CASSLAQGVNTEAFF. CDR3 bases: TGTGCCAGCAGCTTAGCGCAGGGGGTGAACACTGAAGCTTTCTTT.

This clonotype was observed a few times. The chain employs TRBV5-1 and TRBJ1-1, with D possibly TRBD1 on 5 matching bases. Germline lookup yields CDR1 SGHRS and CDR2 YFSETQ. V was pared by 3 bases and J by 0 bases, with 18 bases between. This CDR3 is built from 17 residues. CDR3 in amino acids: CASSSGGWTTMNTEAFF. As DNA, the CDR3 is TGCGCCAGCAGCTCGGGGGGGTGGACGACAATGAACACTGAAGCTTTCTTT.

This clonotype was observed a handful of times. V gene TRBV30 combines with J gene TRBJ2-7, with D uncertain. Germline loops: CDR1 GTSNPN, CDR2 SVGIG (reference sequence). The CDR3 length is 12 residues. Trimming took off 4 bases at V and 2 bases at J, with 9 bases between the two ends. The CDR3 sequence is CAWTDEAYEQYF. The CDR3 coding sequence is TGTGCCTGGACAGACGAAGCCTACGAGCAGTACTTC.